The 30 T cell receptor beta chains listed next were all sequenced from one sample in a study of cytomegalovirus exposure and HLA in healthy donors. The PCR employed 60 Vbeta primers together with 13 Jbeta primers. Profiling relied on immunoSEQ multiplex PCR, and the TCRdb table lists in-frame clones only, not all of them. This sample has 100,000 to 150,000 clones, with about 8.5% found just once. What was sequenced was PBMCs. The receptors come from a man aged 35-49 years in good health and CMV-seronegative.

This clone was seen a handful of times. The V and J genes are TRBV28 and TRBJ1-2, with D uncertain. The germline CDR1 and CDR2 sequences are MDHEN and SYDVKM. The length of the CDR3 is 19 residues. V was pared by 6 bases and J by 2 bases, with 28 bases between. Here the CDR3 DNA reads TGTGCCAGCAGCCCACCACTAATATCGGCGATCACGGGAAACTATGGCTACACCTTC. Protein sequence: CASSPPLISAITGNYGYTF.

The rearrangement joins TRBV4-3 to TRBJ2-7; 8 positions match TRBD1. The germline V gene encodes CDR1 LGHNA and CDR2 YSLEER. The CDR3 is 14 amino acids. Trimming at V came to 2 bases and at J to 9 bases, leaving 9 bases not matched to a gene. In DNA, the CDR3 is TGCGCCAGCAGCCAATCGTTGCGACAGGGGCGGCAGTACTTC. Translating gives CASSQSLRQGRQYF.

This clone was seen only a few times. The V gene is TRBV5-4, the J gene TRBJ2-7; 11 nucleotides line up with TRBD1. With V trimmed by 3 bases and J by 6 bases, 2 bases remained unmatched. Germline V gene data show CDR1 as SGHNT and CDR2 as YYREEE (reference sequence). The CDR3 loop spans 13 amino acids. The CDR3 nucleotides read TGTGCCAGCAGCTCGGACAGGGGGCCCGAGCAGTACTTC. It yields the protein CASSSDRGPEQYF.

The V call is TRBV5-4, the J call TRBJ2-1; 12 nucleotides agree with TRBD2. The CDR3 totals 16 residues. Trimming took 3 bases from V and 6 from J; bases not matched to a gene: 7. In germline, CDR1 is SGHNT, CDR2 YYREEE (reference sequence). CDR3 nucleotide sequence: TGTGCCAGCAGCTCGCCCCCACTAGCGGGGGGCAATGAGCAGTTCTTC. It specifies CASSSPPLAGGNEQFF.

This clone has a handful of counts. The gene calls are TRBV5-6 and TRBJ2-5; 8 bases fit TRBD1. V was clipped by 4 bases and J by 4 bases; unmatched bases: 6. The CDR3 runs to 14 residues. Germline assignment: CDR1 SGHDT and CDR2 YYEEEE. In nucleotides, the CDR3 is TGTGCCAGCAGCCTGGACAGGGCCCTAGAGACCCAGTACTTC. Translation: CASSLDRALETQYF. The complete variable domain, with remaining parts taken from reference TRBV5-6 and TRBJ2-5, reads DAGVTQSPTHLIKTRGQQVTLRCSPKSGHDTVSWYQQALGQGPQFIFQYYEEEERQRGNFPDRFSGHQFPNYSSELNVNALLLGDSALYLCASSLDRALETQYFGPGTRLLVL.

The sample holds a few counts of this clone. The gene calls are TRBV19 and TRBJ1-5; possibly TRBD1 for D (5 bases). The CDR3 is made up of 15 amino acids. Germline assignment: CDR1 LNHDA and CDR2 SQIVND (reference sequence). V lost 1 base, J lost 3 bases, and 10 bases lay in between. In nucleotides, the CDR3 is TGTGCCAGTAGTATAGCCGGGGGAAACAATCAGCCCCAGCATTTT. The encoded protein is CASSIAGGNNQPQHF.

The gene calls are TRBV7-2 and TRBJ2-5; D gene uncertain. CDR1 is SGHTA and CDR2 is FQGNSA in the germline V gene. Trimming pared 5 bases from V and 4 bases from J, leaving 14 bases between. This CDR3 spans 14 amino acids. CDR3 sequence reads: CASSQVNRRETQYF. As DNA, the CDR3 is TGTGCCAGCAGCCAAGTTAACAGAAGAGAGACCCAGTACTTC.

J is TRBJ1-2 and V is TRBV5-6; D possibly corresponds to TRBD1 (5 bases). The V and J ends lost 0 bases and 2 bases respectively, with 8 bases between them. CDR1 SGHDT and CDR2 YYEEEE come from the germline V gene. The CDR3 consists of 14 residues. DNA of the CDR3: TGTGCCAGCAGCTTGGGGGGCCAGAACTATGGCTACACCTTC. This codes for CASSLGGQNYGYTF.

DNA of the CDR3: TGTGCCAGCAGTTACGCGTCATTGGGGGGTAATTCACCCCTCCACTTT. Its translation is CASSYASLGGNSPLHF. This chain connects TRBV6-6 to TRBJ1-6; possibly TRBD1 for D (5 bases). The CDR3 contains 16 residues. Germline lookup yields CDR1 MNHNY and CDR2 SVGAGI (reference sequence). The V end was cut by 2 bases, the J end by 6 bases, with 14 bases between.

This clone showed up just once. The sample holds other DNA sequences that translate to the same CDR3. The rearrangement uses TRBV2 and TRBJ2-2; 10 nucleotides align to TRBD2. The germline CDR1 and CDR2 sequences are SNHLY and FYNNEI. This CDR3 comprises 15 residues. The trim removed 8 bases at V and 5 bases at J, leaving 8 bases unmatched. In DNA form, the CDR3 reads TGTGCCAGCGTTCGCCTAGCGGGGGTTACCGGGGAGCTGTTTTTT. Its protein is CASVRLAGVTGELFF.

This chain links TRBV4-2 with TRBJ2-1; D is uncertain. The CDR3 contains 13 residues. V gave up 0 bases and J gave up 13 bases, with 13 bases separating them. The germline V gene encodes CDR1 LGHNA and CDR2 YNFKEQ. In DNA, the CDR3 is TGTGCCAGCAGCCAAGATGTCGCGCACGGTCAGTTCTTC. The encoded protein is CASSQDVAHGQFF.

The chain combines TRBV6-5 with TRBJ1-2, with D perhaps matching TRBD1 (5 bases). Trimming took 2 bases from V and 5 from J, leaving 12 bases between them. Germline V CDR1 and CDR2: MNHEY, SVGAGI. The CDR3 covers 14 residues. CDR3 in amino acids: CASSYRRTSYGYTF. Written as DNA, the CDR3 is TGTGCCAGCAGTTACCGTCGGACAAGTTATGGCTACACCTTC.

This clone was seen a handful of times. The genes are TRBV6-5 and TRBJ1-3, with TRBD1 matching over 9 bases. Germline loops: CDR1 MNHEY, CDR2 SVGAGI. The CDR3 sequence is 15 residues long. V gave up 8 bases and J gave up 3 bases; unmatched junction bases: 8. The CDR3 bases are TGTGCCAGCGTACGGACAGGGGCTGATGGAAACACCATATATTTT. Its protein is CASVRTGADGNTIYF.

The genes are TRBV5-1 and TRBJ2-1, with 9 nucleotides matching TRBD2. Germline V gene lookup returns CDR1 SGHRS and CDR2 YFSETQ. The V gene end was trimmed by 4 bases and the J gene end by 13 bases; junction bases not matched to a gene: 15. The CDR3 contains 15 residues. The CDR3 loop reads CASSTERGDLVEQFF. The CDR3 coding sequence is TGCGCCAGCAGCACTGAGCGGGGGGACCTAGTTGAACAGTTCTTC. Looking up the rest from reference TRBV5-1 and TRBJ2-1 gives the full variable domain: KAGVTQTPRYLIKTRGQQVTLSCSPISGHRSVSWYQQTPGQGLQFLFEYFSETQRNKGNFPGRFSGRQFSNSRSEMNVSTLELGDSALYLCASSTERGDLVEQFFGPGTRLTVL.

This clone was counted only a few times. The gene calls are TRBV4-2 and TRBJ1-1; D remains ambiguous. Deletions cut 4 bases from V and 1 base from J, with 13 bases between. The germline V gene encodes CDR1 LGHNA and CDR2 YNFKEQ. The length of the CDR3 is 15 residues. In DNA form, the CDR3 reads TGTGCCAGCAGCCTCAGCGGGGATGGGAACACTGAAGCTTTCTTT. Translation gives CASSLSGDGNTEAFF.

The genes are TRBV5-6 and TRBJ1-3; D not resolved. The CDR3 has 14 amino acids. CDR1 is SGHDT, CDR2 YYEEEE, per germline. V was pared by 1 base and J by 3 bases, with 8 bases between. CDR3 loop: CASSLYGVGNTIYF. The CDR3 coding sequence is TGTGCCAGCAGCTTGTACGGGGTTGGAAACACCATATATTTT.

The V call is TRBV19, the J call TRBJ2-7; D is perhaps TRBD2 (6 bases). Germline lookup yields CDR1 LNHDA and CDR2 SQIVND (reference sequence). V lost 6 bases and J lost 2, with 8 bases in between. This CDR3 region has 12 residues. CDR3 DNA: TGTGCCAGTAGCCCGGGGGCCTACGAGCAGTACTTC. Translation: CASSPGAYEQYF.

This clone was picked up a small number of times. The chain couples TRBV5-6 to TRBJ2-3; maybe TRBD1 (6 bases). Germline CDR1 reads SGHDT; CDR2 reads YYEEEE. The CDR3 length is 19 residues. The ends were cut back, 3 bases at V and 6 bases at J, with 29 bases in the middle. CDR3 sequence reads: CASSWGLPPAAYKGDTQYF. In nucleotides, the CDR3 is TGTGCCAGCAGCTGGGGGCTTCCCCCGGCCGCCTATAAGGGGGATACGCAGTATTTT.

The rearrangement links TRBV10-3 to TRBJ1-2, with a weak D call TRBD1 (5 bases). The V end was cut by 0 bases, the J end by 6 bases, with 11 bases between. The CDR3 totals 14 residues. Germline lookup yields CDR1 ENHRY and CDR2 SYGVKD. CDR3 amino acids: CAISESGRGDGYTF. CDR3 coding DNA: TGTGCCATCAGTGAGTCGGGGCGGGGTGATGGCTACACCTTC.

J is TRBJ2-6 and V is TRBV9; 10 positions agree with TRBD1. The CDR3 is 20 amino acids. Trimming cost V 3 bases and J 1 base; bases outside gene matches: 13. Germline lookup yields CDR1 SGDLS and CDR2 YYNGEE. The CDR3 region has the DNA TGTGCCAGCAGCGCCCATAACCGGGACAGGGGCAAGTCTGGGGCCAACGTCCTGACTTTC. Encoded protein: CASSAHNRDRGKSGANVLTF.

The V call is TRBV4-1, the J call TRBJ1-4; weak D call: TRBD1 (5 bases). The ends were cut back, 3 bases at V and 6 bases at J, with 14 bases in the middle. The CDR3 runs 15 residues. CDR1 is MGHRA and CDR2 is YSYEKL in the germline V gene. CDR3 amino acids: CASSHEVRAHEKLFF. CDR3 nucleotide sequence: TGCGCCAGCAGCCATGAGGTCAGGGCTCATGAAAAACTGTTTTTT.

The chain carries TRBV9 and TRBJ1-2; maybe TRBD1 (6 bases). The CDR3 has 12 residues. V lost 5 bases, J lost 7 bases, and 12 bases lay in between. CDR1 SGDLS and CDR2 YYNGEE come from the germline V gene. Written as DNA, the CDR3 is TGTGCCAGCAGTCTAGGGGGTGCTGGCTACACCTTC. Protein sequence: CASSLGGAGYTF.

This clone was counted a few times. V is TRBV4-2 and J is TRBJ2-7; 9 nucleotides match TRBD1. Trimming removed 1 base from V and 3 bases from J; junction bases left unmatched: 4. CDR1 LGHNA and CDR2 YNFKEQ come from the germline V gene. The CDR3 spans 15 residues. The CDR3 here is CASSQVTGGSYEQYF. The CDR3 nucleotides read TGTGCCAGCAGCCAAGTGACAGGGGGTAGCTACGAGCAGTACTTC.

The CDR3 here is CASSPRDSSGNTIYF. DNA for the CDR3: TGTGCCAGCAGCCCCCGGGACAGCTCTGGAAACACCATATATTTT. The chain employs TRBV5-8 and TRBJ1-3; 7 positions agree with TRBD1. CDR1 and CDR2 (germline): SGHTS, YDEGEE. Trimming took 4 bases from V and 0 from J; bases not matched to a gene: 4. The CDR3 spans 15 residues.

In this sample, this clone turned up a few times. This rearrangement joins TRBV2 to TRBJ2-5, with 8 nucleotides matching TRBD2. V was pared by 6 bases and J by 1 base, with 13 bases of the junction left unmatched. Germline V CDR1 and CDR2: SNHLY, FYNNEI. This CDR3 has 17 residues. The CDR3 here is CASSPPGGRGAQETQYF. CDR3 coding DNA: TGTGCCAGCAGCCCCCCCGGGGGGCGGGGGGCCCAAGAGACCCAGTACTTC.

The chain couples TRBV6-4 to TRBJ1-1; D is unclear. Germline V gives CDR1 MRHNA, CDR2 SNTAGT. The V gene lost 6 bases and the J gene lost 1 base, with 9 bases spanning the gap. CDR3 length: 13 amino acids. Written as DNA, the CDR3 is TGTGCCAGCAGAGATACACAGAACACTGAAGCTTTCTTT. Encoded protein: CASRDTQNTEAFF.

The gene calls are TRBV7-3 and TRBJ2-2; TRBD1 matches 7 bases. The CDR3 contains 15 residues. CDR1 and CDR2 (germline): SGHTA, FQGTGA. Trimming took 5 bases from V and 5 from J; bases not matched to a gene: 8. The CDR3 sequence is CASSLDRVGTGELFF. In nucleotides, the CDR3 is TGTGCCAGCAGCCTCGACAGGGTTGGGACCGGGGAGCTGTTTTTT.

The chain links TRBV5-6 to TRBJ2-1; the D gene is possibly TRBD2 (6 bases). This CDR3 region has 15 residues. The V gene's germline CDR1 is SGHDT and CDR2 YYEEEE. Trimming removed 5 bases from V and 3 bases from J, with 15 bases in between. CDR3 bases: TGTGCCAGCAGTCCGTTTCCGGACTACTACAATGAGCAGTTCTTC. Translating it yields CASSPFPDYYNEQFF.

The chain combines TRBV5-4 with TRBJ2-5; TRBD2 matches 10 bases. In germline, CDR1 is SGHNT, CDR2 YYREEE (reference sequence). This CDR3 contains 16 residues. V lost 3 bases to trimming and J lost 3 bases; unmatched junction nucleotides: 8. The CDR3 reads CASSSPRTSGEETQYF. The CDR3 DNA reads TGTGCCAGCAGCTCGCCCCGGACTAGCGGAGAAGAGACCCAGTACTTC.

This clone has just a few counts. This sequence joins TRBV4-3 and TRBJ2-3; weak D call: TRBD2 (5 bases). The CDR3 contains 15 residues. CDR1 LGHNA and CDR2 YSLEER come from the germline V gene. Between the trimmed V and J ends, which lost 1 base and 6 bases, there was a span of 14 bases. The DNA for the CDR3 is TGCGCCAGCAGCCAAGTGACGGGGTACGGGGATACGCAGTATTTT. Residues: CASSQVTGYGDTQYF.